This TCR beta chain was sequenced in a study of patients and donors after allogeneic stem cell transplantation. This CDR3 has 14 amino acids. Germline V gene sequence: CDR1 SEHNR, CDR2 FQNEAQ (reference sequence). Trimming removed 2 bases from V and 1 base from J, with 8 bases in between. In TCRdb, the RT-PCR reads were re-called with MiXCR into one record per CDR3 protein. The top ten clones hold around 6% of a sample with some 960,000 distinct CDR3 sequences, about a sixth of them seen once. In this sample, this clonotype turned up a few times. The sequence derives from a human donor who was either an allogeneic HSCT recipient or a stem cell or donor lymphocyte infusion donor (not recorded which). It is not recorded whose cells these are; they may come from a transplant donor. The rearrangement uses TRBV7-9 and TRBJ1-1; no definite D call. Sequencing was done on a sample of blood, either unsorted or a sorted T cell fraction (not recorded which). In nucleotides, the CDR3 is TGTGCCAGCAGCTTACCCGCCCGGAACACTGAAGCTTTCTTT. It encodes CASSLPARNTEAFF.